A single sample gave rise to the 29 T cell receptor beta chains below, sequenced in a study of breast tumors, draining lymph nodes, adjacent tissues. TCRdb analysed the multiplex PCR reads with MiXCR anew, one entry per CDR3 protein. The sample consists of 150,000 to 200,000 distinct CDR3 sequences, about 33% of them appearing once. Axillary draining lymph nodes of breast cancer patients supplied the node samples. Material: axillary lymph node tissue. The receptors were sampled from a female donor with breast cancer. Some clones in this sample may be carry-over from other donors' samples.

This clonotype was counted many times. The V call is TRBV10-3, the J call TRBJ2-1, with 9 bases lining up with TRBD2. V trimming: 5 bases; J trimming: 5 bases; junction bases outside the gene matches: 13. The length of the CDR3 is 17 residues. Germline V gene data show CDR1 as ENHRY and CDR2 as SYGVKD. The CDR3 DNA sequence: TGTGCCATCAGTCAACCCTCAAGCGGGGGGAAGGACAATGAGCAGTTCTTC. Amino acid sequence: CAISQPSSGGKDNEQFF.

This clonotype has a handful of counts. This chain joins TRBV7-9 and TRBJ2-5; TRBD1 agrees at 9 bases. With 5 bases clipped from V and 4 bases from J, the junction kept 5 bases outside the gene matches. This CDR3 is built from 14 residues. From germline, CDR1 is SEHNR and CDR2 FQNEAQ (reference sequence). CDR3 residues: CASSPGTGRETQYF. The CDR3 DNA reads TGTGCCAGCAGCCCAGGGACAGGGCGAGAGACCCAGTACTTC.

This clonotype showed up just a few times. CDR3 nucleotides: TGTGCCAGCGCCTATAGGGCCTCCTACGAGCAGTACTTC. As protein: CASAYRASYEQYF. The V and J genes are TRBV27 and TRBJ2-7; unclear D gene. Germline V CDR1 and CDR2: MNHEY, SMNVEV (reference sequence). Trimming took off 8 bases at V and 0 bases at J, with 11 bases between the two ends. The CDR3 runs 13 residues.

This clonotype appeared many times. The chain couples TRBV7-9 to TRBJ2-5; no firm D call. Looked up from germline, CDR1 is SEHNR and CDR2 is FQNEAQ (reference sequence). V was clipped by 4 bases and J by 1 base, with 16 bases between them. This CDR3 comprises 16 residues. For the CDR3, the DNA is TGTGCCAGCAGCTCCCCTAAGGCGAAGACCCAAGAGACCCAGTACTTC. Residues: CASSSPKAKTQETQYF.

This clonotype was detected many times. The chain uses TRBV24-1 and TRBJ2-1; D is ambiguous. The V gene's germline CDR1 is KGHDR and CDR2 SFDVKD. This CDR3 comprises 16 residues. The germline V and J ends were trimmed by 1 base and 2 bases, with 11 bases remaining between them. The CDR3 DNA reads TGTGCCACCAGTGATTTAGCAGCCTTAACCTACAATGAGCAGTTCTTC. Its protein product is CATSDLAALTYNEQFF.

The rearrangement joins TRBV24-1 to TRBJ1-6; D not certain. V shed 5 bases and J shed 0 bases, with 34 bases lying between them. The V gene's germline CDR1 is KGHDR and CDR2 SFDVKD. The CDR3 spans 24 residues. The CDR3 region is CATSAGWVLSKPLQLCSYNSPLHF. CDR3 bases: TGTGCCACCAGTGCCGGGTGGGTTTTATCTAAGCCTCTGCAGCTGTGCTCCTATAATTCACCCCTCCACTTT.

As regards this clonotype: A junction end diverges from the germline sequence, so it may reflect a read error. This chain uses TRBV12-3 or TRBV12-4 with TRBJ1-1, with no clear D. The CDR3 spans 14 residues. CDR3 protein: CASSFGHQNTGAFF. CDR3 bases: TGTGCCAGCAGTTTTGGGCATCAGAACACTGGAGCTTTCTTT.

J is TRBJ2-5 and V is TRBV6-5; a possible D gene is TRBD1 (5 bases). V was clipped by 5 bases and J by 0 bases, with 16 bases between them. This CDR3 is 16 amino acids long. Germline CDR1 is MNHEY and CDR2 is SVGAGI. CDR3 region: CASSHADRAYQETQYF. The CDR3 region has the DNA TGTGCCAGCAGTCACGCCGACAGAGCCTACCAAGAGACCCAGTACTTC.

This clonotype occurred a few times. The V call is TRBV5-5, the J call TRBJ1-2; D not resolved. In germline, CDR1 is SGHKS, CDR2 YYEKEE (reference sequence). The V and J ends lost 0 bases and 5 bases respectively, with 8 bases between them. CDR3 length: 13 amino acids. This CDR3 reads CASSLVPEYGYTF. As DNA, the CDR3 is TGTGCCAGCAGCTTGGTCCCAGAATATGGCTACACCTTC.

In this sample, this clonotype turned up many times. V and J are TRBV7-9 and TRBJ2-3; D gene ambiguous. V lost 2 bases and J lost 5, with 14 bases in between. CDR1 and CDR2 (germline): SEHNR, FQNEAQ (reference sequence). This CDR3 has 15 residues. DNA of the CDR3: TGTGCCAGCAGCTTAAGACCTTTCCTAGGAGATACGCAGTATTTT. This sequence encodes CASSLRPFLGDTQYF.

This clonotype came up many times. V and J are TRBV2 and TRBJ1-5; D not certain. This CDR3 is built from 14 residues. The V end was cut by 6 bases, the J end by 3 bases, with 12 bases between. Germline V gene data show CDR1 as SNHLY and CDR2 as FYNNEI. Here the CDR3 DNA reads TGTGCCAGCAGGATGGAAGGTAACAATCAGCCCCAGCATTTT. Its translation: CASRMEGNNQPQHF.

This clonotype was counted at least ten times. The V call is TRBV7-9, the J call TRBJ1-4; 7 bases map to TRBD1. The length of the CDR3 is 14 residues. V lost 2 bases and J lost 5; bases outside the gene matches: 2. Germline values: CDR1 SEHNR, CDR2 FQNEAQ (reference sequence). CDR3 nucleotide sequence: TGTGCCAGCAGCTTAACAGGGGCAAATGAAAAACTGTTTTTT. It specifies CASSLTGANEKLFF.

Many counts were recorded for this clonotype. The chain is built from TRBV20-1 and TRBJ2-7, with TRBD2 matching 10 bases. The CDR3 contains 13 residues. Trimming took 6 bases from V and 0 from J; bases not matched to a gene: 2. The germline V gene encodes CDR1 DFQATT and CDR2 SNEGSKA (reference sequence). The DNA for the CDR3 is TGCAGTGCCAGCGGGAGGGTCTCCTACGAGCAGTACTTC. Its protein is CSASGRVSYEQYF.

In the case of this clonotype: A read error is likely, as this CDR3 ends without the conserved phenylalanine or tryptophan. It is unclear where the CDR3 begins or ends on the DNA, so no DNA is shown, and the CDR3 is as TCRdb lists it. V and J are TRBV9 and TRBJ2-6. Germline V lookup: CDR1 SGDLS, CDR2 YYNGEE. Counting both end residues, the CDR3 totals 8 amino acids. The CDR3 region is CASSLWTS.

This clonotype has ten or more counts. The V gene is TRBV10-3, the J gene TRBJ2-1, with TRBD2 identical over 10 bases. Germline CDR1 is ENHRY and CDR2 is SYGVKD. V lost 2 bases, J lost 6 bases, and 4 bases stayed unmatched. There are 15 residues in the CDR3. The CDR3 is CAISESGRAPNEQFF. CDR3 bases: TGTGCCATCAGTGAGAGCGGGAGGGCCCCCAATGAGCAGTTCTTC.

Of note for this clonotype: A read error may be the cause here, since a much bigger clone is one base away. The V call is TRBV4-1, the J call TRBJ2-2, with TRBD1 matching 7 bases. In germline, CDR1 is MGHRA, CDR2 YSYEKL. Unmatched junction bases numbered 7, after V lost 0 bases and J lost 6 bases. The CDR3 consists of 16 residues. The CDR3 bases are TGCGCCAGCAGCCAAGAACAGGGGATCAACGCCGGGGAGCTGTTTTTT. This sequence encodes CASSQEQGINAGELFF.

The CDR3 loop reads CASSLWGSSGANVLTF. Here the CDR3 DNA reads TGTGCCAGCAGTTTATGGGGGAGCTCTGGGGCCAACGTCCTGACTTTC. The chain couples TRBV27 to TRBJ2-6; D tentatively reads TRBD1 or TRBD2 (5 bases each). CDR3 length: 16 residues. Germline V lookup: CDR1 MNHEY, CDR2 SMNVEV (reference sequence). Trimming took 1 base from V and 0 from J, leaving 7 bases between them.

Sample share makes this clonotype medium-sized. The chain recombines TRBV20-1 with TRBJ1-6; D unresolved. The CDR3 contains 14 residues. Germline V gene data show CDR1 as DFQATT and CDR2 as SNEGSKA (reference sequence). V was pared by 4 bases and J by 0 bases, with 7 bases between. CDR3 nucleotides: TGCAGTGCTATCGAACCCTCCTATAATTCACCCCTCCACTTT. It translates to CSAIEPSYNSPLHF.

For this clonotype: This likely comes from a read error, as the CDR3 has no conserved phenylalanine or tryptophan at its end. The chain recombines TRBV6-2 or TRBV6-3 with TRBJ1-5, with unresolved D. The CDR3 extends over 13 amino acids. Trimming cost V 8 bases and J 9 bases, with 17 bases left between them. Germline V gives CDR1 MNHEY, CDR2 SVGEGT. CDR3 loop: CASDPPHRGPQHL. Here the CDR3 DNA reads TGTGCCAGCGACCCGCCCCACCGAGGGCCCCAGCATCTT.

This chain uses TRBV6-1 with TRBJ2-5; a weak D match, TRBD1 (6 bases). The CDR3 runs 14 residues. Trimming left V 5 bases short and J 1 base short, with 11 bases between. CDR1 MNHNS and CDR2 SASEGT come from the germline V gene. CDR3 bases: TGTGCCAGCAGTACAGGGCCCGTCCAAGAGACCCAGTACTTC. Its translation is CASSTGPVQETQYF.

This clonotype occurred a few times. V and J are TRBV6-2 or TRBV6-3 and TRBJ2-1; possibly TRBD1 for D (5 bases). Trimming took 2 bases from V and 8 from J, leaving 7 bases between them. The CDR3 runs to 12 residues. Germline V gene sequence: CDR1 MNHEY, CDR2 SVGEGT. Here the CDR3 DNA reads TGTGCCAGCAGTTACAAGGGGTATGAGCAGTTCTTC. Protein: CASSYKGYEQFF.

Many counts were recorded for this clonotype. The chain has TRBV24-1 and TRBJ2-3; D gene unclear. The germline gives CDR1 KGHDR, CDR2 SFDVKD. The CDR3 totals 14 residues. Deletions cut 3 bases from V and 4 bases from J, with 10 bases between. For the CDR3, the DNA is TGTGCCACCAGTGATCCACAGTACCCAGATACGCAGTATTTT. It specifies CATSDPQYPDTQYF.

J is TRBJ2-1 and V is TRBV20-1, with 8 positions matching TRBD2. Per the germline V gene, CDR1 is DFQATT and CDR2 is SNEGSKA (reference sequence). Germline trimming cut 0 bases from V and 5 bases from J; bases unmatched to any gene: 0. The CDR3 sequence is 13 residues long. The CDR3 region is CSAREAGDNEQFF. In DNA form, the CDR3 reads TGCAGTGCTAGAGAAGCGGGAGACAATGAGCAGTTCTTC.

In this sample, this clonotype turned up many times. CDR3 coding DNA: TGTGCTAGTGCCTCTTCAAGGGAGGGGGCCAACGAGCAGTACTTC. This gives the protein CASASSREGANEQYF. The chain recombines TRBV12-5 with TRBJ2-7; D possibly uses TRBD1 or TRBD2 (7 bases each). The CDR3 sequence is 15 residues long. From germline, CDR1 is LGHNT and CDR2 FRNRAP. V was trimmed by 7 bases and J by 5 bases, leaving 21 bases between them.

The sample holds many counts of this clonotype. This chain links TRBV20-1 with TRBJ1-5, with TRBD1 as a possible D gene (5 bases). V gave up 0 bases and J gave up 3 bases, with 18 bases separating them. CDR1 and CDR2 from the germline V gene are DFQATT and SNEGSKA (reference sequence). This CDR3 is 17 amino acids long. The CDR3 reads CSARDRVSFWDNQPQHF. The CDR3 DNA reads TGCAGTGCTAGAGACAGGGTATCTTTCTGGGACAATCAGCCCCAGCATTTT.

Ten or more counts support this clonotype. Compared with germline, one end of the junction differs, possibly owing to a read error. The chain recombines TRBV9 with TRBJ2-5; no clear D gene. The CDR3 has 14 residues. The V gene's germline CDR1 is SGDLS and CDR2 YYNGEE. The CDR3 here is CASSVEVGGETQSF. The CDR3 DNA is TGTGCCAGCAGCGTAGAGGTTGGTGGAGAGACCCAGTCCTTC.

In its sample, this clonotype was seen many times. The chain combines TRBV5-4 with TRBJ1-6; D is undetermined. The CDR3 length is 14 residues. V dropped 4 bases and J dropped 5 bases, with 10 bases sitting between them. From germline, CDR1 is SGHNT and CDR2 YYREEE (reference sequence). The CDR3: CASSLDAHNSPLHF. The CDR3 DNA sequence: TGTGCCAGCAGCCTCGACGCGCATAATTCACCCCTCCACTTT.

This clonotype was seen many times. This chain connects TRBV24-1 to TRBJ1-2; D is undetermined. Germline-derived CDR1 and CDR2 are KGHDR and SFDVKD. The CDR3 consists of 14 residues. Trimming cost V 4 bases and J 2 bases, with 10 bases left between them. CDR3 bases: TGTGCCACCAGTGACGGGCAAACAAACTATGGCTACACCTTC. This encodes CATSDGQTNYGYTF.

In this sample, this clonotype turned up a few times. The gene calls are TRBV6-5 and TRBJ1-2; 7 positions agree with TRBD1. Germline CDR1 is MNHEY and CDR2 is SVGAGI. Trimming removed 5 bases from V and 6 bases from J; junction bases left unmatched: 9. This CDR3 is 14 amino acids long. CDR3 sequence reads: CASSHQGGRDGYTF. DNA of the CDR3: TGTGCCAGCAGTCACCAAGGGGGCCGGGATGGCTACACCTTC.